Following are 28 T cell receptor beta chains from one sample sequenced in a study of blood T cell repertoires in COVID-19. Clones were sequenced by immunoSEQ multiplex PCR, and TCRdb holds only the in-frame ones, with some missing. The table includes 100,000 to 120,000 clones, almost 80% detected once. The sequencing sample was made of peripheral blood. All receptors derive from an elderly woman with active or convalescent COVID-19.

This chain's CDR3 is CASSYVPGELFF. In DNA, the CDR3 is TGTGCCAGCAGCTACGTTCCCGGGGAGCTGTTTTTT. This chain joins TRBV12-3 or TRBV12-4 and TRBJ2-2; D gene unclear. The CDR3 has 12 amino acids. V was shortened by 6 bases and J by 6 bases, with 8 bases between the two germline ends.

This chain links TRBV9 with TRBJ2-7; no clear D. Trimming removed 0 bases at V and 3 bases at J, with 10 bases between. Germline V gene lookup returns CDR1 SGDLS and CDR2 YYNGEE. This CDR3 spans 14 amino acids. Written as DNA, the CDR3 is TGTGCCAGCAGCGTAGGTGTTAGTTTCTACGAGCAGTACTTC. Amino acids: CASSVGVSFYEQYF.

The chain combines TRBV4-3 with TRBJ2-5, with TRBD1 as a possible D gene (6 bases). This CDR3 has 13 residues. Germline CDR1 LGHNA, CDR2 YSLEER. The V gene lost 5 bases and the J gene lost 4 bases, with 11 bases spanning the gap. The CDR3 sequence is CASSLQGSETQYF. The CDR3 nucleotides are TGCGCCAGCAGCTTGCAGGGGTCAGAGACCCAGTACTTC.

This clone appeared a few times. CDR3 residues: CASSLAGTGGVQPQHF. In nucleotides, the CDR3 is TGTGCCAGCAGCTTAGCGGGAACAGGGGGCGTTCAGCCCCAGCATTTT. The rearrangement uses TRBV7-8 and TRBJ1-5; 9 nucleotides agree with TRBD1. The V segment lost 0 bases and the J segment 6 bases; nucleotides outside the gene matches: 6. The CDR3 is made up of 16 amino acids. CDR1 is SGHVS and CDR2 is FQNEAQ in the germline V gene.

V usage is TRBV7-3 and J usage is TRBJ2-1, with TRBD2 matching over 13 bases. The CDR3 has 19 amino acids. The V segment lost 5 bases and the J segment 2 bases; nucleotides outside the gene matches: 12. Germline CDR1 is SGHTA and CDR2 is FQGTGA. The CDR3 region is CASSPLGLAGESAYNEQFF. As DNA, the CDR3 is TGTGCCAGCAGCCCCCTCGGACTAGCGGGAGAAAGCGCCTACAATGAGCAGTTCTTC.

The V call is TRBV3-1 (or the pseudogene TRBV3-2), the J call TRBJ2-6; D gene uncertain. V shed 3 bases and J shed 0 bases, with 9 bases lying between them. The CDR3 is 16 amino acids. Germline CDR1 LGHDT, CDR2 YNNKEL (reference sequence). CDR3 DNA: TGTGCCAGCAGCCAGAGGCGGAGCTCTGGGGCCAACGTCCTGACTTTC. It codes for CASSQRRSSGANVLTF.

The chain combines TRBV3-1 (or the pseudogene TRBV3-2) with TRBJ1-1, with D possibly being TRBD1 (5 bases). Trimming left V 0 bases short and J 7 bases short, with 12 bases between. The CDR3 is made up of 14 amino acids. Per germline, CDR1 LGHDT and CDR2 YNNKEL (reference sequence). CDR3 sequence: CASSQEAGVGEAFF. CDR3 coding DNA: TGTGCCAGCAGCCAAGAGGCGGGGGTTGGTGAAGCTTTCTTT.

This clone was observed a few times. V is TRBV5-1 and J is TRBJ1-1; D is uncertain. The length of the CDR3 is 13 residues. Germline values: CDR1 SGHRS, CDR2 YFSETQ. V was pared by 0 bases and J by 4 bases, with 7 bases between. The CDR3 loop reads CASSLAGFTEAFF. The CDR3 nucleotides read TGCGCCAGCAGCTTGGCCGGGTTCACTGAAGCTTTCTTT.

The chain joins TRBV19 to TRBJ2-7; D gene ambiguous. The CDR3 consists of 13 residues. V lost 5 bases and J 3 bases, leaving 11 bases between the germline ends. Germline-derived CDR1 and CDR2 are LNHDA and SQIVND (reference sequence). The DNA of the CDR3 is TGTGCCAGTAGTCCTGGGCTGAACTACGAGCAGTACTTC. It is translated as CASSPGLNYEQYF.

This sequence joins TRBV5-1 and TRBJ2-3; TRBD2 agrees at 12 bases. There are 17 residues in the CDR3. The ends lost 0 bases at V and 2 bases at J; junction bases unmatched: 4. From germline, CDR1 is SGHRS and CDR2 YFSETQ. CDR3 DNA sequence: TGCGCCAGCAGCTTGGGGCTAGCGGGAGGGTACACAGATACGCAGTATTTT. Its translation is CASSLGLAGGYTDTQYF.

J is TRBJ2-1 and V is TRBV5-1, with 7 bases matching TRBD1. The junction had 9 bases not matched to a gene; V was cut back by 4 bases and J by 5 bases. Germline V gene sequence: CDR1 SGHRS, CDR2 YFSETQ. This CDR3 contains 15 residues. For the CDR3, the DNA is TGCGCCAGCAGCCGGACAGGTTATACCGACAATGAGCAGTTCTTC. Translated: CASSRTGYTDNEQFF.

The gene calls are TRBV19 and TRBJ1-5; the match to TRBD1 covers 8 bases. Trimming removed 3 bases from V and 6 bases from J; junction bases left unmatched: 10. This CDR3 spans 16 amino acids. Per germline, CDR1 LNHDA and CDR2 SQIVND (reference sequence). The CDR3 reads CASSMRQGALGQPQHF. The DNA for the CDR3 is TGTGCCAGTAGTATGCGGCAGGGGGCGTTGGGTCAGCCCCAGCATTTT.

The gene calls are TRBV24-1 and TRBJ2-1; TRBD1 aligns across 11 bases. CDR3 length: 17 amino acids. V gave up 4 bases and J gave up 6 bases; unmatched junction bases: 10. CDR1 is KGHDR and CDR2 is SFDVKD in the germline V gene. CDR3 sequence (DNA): TGTGCCACCAGTGACAGACTGACCGGGACAGGGGGCAATGAGCAGTTCTTC. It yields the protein CATSDRLTGTGGNEQFF.

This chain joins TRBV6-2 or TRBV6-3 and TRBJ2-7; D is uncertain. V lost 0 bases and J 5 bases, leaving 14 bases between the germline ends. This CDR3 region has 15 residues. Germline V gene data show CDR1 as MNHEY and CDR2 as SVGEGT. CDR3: CASSYSRVLRHEQYF. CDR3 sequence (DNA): TGTGCCAGCAGTTACTCTCGGGTTCTTCGACACGAGCAGTACTTC.

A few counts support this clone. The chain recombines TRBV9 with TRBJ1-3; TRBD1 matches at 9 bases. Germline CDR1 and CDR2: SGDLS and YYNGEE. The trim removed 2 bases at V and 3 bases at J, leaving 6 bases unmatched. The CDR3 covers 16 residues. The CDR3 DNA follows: TGTGCCAGCAGCGTCCGAACAGGGGGCATTGGAAACACCATATATTTT. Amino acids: CASSVRTGGIGNTIYF.

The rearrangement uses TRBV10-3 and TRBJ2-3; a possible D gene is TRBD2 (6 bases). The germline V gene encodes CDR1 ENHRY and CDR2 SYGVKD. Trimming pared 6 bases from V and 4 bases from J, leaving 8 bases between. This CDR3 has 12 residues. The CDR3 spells CAISGGADTQYF. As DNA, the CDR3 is TGTGCCATCAGCGGGGGAGCAGATACGCAGTATTTT.

The CDR3: CASSLAEAGDYGYTF. The CDR3 coding sequence is TGTGCCAGCAGCTTGGCGGAGGCAGGGGACTATGGCTACACCTTC. V usage is TRBV7-9 and J usage is TRBJ1-2, with a weak D call TRBD1 (6 bases). The CDR3 has 15 amino acids. Trimming stripped 3 bases from V and 3 bases from J, with 14 bases between. Germline assignment: CDR1 SEHNR and CDR2 FQNEAQ (reference sequence).

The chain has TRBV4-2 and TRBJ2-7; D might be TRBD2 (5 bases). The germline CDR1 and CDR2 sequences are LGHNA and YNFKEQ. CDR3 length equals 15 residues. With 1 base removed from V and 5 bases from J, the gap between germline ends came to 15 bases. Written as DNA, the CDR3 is TGTGCCAGCAGCCAAGGTAGTCCGGAGGTGCACGAGCAGTACTTC. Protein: CASSQGSPEVHEQYF.

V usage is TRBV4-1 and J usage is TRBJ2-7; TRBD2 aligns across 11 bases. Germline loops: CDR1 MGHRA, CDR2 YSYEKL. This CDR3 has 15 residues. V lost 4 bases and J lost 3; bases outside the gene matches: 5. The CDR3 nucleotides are TGCGCCAGCAGCCCGGGACTAGCGGCGAACTACGAGCAGTACTTC. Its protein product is CASSPGLAANYEQYF.

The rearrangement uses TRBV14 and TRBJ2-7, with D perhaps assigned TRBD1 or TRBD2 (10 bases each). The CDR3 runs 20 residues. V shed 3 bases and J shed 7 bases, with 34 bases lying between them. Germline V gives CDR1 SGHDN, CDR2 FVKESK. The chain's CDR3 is CASSHGPGQGFSGRYGEQYF. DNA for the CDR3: TGTGCCAGCAGCCACGGACCGGGACAGGGGTTTAGCGGGAGGTATGGGGAGCAGTACTTC.

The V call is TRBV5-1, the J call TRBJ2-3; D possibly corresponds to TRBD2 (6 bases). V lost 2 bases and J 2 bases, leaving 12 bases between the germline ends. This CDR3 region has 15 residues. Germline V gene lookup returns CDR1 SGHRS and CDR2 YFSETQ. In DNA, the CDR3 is TGCGCCAGCAGCTTTAGCGGAACTAACACAGATACGCAGTATTTT. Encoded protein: CASSFSGTNTDTQYF.

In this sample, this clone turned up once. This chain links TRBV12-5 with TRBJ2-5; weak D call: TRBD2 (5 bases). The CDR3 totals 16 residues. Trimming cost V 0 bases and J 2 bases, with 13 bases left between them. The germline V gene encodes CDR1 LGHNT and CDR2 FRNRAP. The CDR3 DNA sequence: TGTGCTAGTGGTTTGGTACGGGGAAATCTACAAGAGACCCAGTACTTC. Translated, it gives CASGLVRGNLQETQYF.

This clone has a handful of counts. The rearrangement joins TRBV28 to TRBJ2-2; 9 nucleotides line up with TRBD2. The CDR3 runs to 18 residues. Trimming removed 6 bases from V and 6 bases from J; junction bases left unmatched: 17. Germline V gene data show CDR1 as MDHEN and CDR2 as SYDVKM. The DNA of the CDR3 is TGTGCCAGCAGGGGACTGCGTGGGTTAGCGGGAGCGGCCGGGGAGCTGTTTTTT. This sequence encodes CASRGLRGLAGAAGELFF. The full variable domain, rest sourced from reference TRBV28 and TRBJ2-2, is DVKVTQSSRYLVKRTGEKVFLECVQDMDHENMFWYRQDPGLGLRLIYFSYDVKMKEKGDIPEGYSVSREKKERFSLILESASTNQTSMYLCASRGLRGLAGAAGELFFGEGSRLTVL.

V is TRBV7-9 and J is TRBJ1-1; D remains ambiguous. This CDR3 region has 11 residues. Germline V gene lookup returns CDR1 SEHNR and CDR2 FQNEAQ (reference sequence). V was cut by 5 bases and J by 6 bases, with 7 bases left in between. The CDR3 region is CASSREAEAFF. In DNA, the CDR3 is TGTGCCAGCAGCCGCGAGGCTGAAGCTTTCTTT.

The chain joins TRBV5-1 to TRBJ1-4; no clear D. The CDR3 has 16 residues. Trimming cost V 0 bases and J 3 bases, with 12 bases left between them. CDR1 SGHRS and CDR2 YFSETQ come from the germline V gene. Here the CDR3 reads CASSLAGIVANEKLFF. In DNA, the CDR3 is TGCGCCAGCAGCTTGGCGGGGATCGTGGCTAATGAAAAACTGTTTTTT.

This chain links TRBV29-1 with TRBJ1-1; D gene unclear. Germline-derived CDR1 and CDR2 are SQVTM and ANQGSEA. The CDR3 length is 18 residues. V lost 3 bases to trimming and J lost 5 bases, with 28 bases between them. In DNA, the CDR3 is TGCAGCGTTGATAGCGGGAGAGGTGGAGAGGGCCTGTGGACTGAAGCTTTCTTT. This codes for CSVDSGRGGEGLWTEAFF.

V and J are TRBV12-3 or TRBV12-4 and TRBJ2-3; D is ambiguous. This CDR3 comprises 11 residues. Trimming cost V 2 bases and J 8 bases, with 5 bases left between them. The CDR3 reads CASSLLGTQYF. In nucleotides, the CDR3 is TGTGCCAGCAGTTTACTAGGTACGCAGTATTTT.

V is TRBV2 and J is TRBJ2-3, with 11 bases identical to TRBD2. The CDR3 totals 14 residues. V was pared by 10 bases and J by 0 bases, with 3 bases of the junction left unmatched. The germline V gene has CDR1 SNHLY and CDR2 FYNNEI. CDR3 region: CATRTSGSTDTQYF. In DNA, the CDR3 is TGTGCCACCAGGACTAGCGGGAGCACAGATACGCAGTATTTT. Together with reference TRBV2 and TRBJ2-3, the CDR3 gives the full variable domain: EPEVTQTPSHQVTQMGQEVILRCVPISNHLYFYWYRQILGQKVEFLVSFYNNEISEKSEIFDDQFSVERPDGSNFTLKIRSTKLEDSAMYFCATRTSGSTDTQYFGPGTRLTVL.